The next 5 T cell receptor beta chains were all read from a single sample in a study of technical replicates of blood from a few donors. Data came from immunoSEQ multiplex PCR; TCRdb stores just in-frame clones and leaves some out. Counted here are around 68,000 clones, about nine tenths occurring once; the ten biggest clones make up roughly 0.38%. The sequenced sample consisted of T cells isolated from PBMCs. All receptors derive from a human donor in good health. Some clones in this sample may be carry-over from other donors' samples.

The chain uses TRBV7-9 and TRBJ2-5, with D tentatively TRBD1 (7 bases). Germline lookup yields CDR1 SEHNR and CDR2 FQNEAQ (reference sequence). The CDR3 spans 19 residues. Trimming removed 2 bases at V and 2 bases at J, with 24 bases between. The CDR3 loop is CASSLFPGAMDRTQETQYF. The CDR3 DNA reads TGTGCCAGCAGCTTATTCCCGGGGGCGATGGACAGGACTCAAGAGACCCAGTACTTC.

The chain has TRBV19 and TRBJ1-2, with TRBD1 identical over 12 bases. The CDR3 runs to 17 residues. V lost 5 bases, J lost 8 bases, and 15 bases stayed unmatched. The germline gives CDR1 LNHDA, CDR2 SQIVND (reference sequence). CDR3 sequence: CASSPKRDRGLLSGYTF. The CDR3 DNA reads as TGTGCCAGTAGTCCAAAGCGGGACAGGGGGCTGTTGAGCGGCTACACCTTC.

The CDR3 region has the DNA TGTGCCAGCAGTTATGGGTCTACGCTAGGAGACAATGAGCAGTTCTTC. Translated, it gives CASSYGSTLGDNEQFF. J is TRBJ2-1 and V is TRBV6-5; D remains ambiguous. Trimming shortened V by 3 bases and J by 5 bases, and 17 bases separated the two germline ends. Germline loops: CDR1 MNHEY, CDR2 SVGAGI. CDR3 length: 16 residues.

The V gene is TRBV4-1, the J gene TRBJ1-1, with 11 bases identical to TRBD1. This CDR3 spans 18 amino acids. The V gene's germline CDR1 is MGHRA and CDR2 YSYEKL. The V gene end was trimmed by 0 bases and the J gene end by 5 bases; junction bases not matched to a gene: 11. CDR3 nucleotides: TGCGCCAGCAGCCAAGACTTCCCTGGACAGGGGGCCAGGACTGAAGCTTTCTTT. Translation: CASSQDFPGQGARTEAFF.

This chain uses TRBV5-4 with TRBJ1-6, with 8 positions matching TRBD1. CDR3 length equals 16 residues. Germline V gives CDR1 SGHNT, CDR2 YYREEE (reference sequence). Trimming removed 1 base from V and 7 bases from J; junction bases left unmatched: 7. Here the CDR3 reads CASSLPGTGQNSPLHF. CDR3 nucleotides: TGTGCCAGCAGCTTGCCCGGGACAGGACAAAATTCACCCCTCCACTTT.